This section outlines one TCR beta chain sequence together with its context. As yet, its antigen is unknown. The CDR3 is 13 amino acids. Trimming pared 3 bases from V and 7 bases from J, leaving 12 bases between. Germline lookup yields CDR1 SNHLY and CDR2 FYNNEI. These data belong to a study of cytomegalovirus exposure and HLA in healthy donors. Study observations and caveats: Cytomegalovirus-associated status was assigned to 150 to 200 TCR beta chains. It was shown in a later analysis that HLA-associated TCR beta chains were more clonally expanded than other, equally common chains.

Primers for the PCR totalled 60 Vbeta and 13 Jbeta. TCRdb's copy holds only in-frame clones and misses some; the assay was immunoSEQ multiplex PCR. This table holds 120,000 to 150,000 clones, roughly 80% found once. The receptor was isolated from a woman between 35 and 50 years old in good health and CMV-seropositive. The V call is TRBV2, the J call TRBJ1-2; unclear D gene. The material sequenced was PBMCs. Here the CDR3 DNA reads TGTGCCAGCAGTGACTTACTCCGTGGTGGCTACACCTTC. Translation: CASSDLLRGGYTF.